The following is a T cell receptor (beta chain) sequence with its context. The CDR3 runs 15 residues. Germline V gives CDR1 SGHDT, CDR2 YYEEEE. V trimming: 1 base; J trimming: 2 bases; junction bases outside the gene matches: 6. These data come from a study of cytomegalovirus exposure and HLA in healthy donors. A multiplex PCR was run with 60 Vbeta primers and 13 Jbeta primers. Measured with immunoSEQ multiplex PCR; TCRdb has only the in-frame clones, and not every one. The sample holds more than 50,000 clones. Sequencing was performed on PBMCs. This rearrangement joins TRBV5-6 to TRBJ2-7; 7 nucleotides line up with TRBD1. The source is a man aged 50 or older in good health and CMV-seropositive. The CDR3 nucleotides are TGTGCCAGCAGCTTGTTGGGACAGAGGGCCTACGAGCAGTACTTC. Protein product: CASSLLGQRAYEQYF.